The subject of this entry is one T cell receptor (beta chain). Trimming took off 6 bases at V and 8 bases at J, with 15 bases between the two ends. The CDR3 runs 13 residues. Germline V gene data show CDR1 as MNHEY and CDR2 as SVGAGI. The data were taken from a study of T cell responses to AZD1222 COVID-19 vaccine. The data were produced by immunoSEQ multiplex PCR, yet TCRdb's version contains in-frame clones alone and is incomplete. The sample carries fewer than 200,000 clones, 88% recorded once. The V and J genes are TRBV6-5 and TRBJ2-3; tentative D call: TRBD1 (5 bases). Source: peripheral blood, taken 28 days after the second AZD1222 dose. The receptor comes from an adult who received the AZD1222 COVID-19 vaccine. CDR3 sequence reads: CASRIQGRGTQYF. Here the CDR3 DNA reads TGTGCCAGCAGGATCCAGGGTAGAGGTACGCAGTATTTT.